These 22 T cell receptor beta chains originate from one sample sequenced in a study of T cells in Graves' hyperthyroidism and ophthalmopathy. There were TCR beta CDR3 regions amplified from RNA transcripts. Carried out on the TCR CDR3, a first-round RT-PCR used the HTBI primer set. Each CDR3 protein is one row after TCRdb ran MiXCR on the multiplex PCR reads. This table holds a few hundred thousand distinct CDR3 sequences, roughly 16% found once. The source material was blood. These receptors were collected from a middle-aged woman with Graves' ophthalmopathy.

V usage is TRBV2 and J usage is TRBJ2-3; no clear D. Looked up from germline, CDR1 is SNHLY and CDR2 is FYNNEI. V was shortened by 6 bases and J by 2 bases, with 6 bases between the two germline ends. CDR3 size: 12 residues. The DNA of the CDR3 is TGTGCCAGCAGGGCCCTCACAGATACGCAGTATTTT. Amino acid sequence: CASRALTDTQYF.

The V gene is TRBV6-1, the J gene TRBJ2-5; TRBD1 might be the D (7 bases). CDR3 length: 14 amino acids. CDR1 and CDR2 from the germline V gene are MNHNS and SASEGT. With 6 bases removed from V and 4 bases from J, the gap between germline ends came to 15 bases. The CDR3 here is CASRISQGGETQYF. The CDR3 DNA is TGTGCCAGCAGGATTTCTCAGGGGGGAGAGACCCAGTACTTC.

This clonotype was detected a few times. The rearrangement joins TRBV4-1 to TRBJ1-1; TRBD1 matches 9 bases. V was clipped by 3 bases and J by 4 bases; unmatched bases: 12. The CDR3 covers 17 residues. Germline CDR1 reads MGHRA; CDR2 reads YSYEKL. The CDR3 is CASSHQQGAVIVTEAFF. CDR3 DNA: TGCGCCAGCAGCCATCAACAGGGGGCGGTAATAGTCACTGAAGCTTTCTTT.

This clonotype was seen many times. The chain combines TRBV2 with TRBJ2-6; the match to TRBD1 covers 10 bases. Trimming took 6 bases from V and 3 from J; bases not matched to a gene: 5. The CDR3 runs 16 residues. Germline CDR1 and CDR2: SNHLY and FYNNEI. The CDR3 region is CASSRDRGGGANVLTF. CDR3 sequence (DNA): TGTGCCAGCAGCCGGGACAGGGGAGGTGGGGCCAACGTCCTGACTTTC.

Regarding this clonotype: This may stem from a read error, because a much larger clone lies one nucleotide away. CDR3 DNA: TGTGCCAGCAGACTCGGGACTAGCGGGGGTGAAGAGCAGTTCTTC. Translating it yields CASRLGTSGGEEQFF. This chain joins TRBV6-2 or TRBV6-3 and TRBJ2-1, with 14 bases lining up with TRBD2. CDR3 length: 15 amino acids. Germline assignment: CDR1 MNHEY and CDR2 SVGEGT. The V and J ends lost 6 bases and 10 bases, in that order; junction bases with no gene match: 8.

CDR3 in amino acids: CSVREIGRGTGELFF. In nucleotides, the CDR3 is TGCAGCGTCCGTGAAATAGGGCGGGGCACCGGGGAGCTGTTTTTT. The chain uses TRBV29-1 and TRBJ2-2; tentative D call: TRBD2 (6 bases). Germline V gene lookup returns CDR1 SQVTM and CDR2 ANQGSEA. The V and J ends lost 6 bases and 4 bases respectively, with 18 bases between them. The CDR3 is 15 residues long.

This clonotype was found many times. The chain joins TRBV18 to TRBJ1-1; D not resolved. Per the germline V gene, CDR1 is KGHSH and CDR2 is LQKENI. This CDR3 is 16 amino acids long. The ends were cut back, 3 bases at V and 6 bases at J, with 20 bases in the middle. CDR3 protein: CASSPVPVGPGPEAFF. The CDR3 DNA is TGTGCCAGCTCACCCGTTCCTGTGGGTCCGGGCCCTGAAGCTTTCTTT. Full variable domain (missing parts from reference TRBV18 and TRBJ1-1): NAGVMQNPRHLVRRRGQEARLRCSPMKGHSHVYWYRQLPEEGLKFMVYLQKENIIDESGMPKERFSAEFPKEGPSILRIQQVVRGDSAAYFCASSPVPVGPGPEAFFGQGTRLTVV.

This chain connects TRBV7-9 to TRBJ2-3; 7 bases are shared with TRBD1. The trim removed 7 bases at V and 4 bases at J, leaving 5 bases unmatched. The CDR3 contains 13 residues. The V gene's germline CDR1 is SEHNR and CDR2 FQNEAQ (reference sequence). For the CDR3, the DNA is TGTGCCAGCACCGGTGGGACAGCAGATACGCAGTATTTT. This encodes CASTGGTADTQYF.

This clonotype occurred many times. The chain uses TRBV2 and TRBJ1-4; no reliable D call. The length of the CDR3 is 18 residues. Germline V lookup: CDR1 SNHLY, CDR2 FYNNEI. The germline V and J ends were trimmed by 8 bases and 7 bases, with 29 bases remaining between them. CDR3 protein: CASVSPLQDPRPSEKLFF. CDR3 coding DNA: TGTGCCAGCGTAAGCCCCCTGCAGGATCCCCGTCCTAGTGAAAAACTGTTTTTT.

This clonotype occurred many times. The DNA for the CDR3 is TGTGCCAGCAGCACCTACAACGGGGAGCTGTTTTTT. It translates to CASSTYNGELFF. The chain carries TRBV7-2 and TRBJ2-2, with D unclear. The germline V gene encodes CDR1 SGHTA and CDR2 FQGNSA. With 5 bases removed from V and 7 bases from J, the gap between germline ends came to 8 bases. The CDR3 is made up of 12 amino acids.

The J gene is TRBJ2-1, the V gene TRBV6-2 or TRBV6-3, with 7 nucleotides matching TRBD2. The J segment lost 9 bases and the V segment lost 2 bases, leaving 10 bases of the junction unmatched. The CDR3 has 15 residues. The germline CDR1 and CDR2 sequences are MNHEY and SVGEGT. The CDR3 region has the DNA TGTGCCAGCAGTTACGGGCTAGCGGAGAAGGTTGAGCAGTTCTTC. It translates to CASSYGLAEKVEQFF.

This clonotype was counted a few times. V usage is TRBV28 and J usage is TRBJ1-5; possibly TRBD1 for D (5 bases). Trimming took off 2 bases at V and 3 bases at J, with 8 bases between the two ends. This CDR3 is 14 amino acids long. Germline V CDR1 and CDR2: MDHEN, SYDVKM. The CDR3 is CASSLEGFNQPQHF. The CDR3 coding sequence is TGTGCCAGCAGTTTAGAGGGGTTCAATCAGCCCCAGCATTTT.

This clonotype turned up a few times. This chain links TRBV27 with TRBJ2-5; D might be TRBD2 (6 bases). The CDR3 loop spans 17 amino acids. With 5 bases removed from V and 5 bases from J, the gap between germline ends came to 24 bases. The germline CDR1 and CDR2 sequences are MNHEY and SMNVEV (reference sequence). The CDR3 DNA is TGTGCCAGCAGTGCCCCCGGGGACTTCGGGCGACGGGAGACCCAGTACTTC. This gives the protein CASSAPGDFGRRETQYF.

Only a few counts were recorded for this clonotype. The CDR3 loop reads CAVGSGSTDTQYF. DNA for the CDR3: TGTGCCGTGGGGAGCGGGAGCACAGATACGCAGTATTTT. The rearrangement joins TRBV7-6 to TRBJ2-3; a possible D gene is TRBD2 (6 bases). V was pared by 11 bases and J by 0 bases, with 12 bases between. The germline gives CDR1 SGHVS, CDR2 FNYEAQ. The CDR3 is made up of 13 amino acids.

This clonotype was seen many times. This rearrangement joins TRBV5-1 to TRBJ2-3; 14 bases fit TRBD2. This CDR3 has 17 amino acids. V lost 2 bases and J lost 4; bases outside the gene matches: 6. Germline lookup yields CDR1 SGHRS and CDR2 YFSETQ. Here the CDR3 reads CASSFPGLAGGADTQYF. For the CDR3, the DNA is TGCGCCAGCAGCTTCCCCGGACTAGCGGGAGGAGCAGATACGCAGTATTTT.

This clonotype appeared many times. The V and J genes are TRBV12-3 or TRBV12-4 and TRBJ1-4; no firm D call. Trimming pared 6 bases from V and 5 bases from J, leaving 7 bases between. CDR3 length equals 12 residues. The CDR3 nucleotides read TGTGCCAGCAGCCGTTCCAATGAAAAACTGTTTTTT. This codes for CASSRSNEKLFF.

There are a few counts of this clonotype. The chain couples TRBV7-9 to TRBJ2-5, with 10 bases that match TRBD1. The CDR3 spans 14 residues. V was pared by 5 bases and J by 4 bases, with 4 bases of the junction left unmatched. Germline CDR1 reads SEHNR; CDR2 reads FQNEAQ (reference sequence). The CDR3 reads CASSRQGAAETQYF. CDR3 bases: TGTGCCAGCAGCCGACAGGGGGCCGCAGAGACCCAGTACTTC. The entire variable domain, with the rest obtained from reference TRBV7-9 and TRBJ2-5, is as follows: DTGVSQNPRHKITKRGQNVTFRCDPISEHNRLYWYRQTLGQGPEFLTYFQNEAQLEKSRLLSDRFSAERPKGSFSTLEIQRTEQGDSAMYLCASSRQGAAETQYFGPGTRLLVL.

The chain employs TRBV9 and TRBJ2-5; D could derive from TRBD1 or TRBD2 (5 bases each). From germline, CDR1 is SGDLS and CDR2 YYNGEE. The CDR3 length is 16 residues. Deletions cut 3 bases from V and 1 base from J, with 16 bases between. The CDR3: CASSDAGTDPQETQYF. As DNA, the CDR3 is TGTGCCAGCAGCGACGCCGGGACGGATCCCCAAGAGACCCAGTACTTC. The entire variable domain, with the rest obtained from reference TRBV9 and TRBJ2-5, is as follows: DSGVTQTPKHLITATGQRVTLRCSPRSGDLSVYWYQQSLDQGLQFLIQYYNGEERAKGNILERFSAQQFPDLHSELNLSSLELGDSALYFCASSDAGTDPQETQYFGPGTRLLVL.

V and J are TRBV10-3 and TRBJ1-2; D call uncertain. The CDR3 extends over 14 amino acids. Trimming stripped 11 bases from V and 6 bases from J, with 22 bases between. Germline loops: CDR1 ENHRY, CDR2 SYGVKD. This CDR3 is CAFKPGLGAHGYTF. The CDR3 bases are TGTGCCTTCAAGCCCGGCCTTGGAGCGCATGGCTACACCTTC.

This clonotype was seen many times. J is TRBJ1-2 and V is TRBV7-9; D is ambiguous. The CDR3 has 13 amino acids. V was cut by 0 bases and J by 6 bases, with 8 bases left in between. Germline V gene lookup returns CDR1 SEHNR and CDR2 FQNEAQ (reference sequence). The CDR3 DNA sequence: TGTGCCAGCAGCTTAGCATGGGGAGATGGCTACACCTTC. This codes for CASSLAWGDGYTF.

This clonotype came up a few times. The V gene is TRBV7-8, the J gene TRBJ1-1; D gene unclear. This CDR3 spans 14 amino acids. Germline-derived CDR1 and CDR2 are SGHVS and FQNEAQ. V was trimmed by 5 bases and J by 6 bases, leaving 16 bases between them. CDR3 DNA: TGTGCCAGCAGCCCCAACAAGGGCACAGCTGAAGCTTTCTTT. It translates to CASSPNKGTAEAFF.

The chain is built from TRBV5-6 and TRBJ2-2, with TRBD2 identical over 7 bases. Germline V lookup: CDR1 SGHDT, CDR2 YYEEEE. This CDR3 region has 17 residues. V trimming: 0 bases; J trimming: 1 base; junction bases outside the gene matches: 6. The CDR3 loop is CASSLARASGNTGELFF. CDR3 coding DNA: TGTGCCAGCAGCTTGGCCAGGGCTAGCGGGAACACCGGGGAGCTGTTTTTT.